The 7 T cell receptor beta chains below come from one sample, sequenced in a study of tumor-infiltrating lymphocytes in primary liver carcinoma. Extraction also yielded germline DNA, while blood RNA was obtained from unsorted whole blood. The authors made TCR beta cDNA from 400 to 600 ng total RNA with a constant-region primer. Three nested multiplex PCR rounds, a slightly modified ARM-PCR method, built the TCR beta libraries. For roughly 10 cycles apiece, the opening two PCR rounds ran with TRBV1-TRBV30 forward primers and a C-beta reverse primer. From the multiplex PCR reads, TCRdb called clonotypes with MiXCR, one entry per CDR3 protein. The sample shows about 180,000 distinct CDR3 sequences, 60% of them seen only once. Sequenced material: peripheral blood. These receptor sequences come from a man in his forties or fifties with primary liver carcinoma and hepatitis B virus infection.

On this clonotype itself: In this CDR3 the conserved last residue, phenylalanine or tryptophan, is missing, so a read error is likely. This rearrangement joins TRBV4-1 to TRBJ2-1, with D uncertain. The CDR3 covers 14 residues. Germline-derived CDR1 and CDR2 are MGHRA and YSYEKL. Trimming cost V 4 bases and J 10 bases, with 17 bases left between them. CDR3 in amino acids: CASSPGPWAEEQFI. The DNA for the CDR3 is TGCGCCAGCAGCCCTGGCCCATGGGCAGAGGAGCAGTTCATC.

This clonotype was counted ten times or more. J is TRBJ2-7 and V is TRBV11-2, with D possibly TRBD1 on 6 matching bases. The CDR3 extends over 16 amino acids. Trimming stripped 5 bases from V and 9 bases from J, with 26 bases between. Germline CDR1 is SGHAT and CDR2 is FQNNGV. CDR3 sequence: CASSSSGGAGLVSQYF. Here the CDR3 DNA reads TGTGCCAGCAGCAGCTCTGGGGGCGCCGGGCTAGTTTCGCAGTACTTC.

The CDR3 nucleotides are TGTGCCAGCAGCTGGGACAGGTCCCGAGAGACCCAGTACTTC. Amino acid sequence: CASSWDRSRETQYF. The chain couples TRBV11-1 to TRBJ2-5; 8 bases fit TRBD1. Germline CDR1 and CDR2: SGHAT and FQDESV (reference sequence). The CDR3 runs to 14 residues. The V segment lost 4 bases and the J segment 4 bases; nucleotides outside the gene matches: 5.

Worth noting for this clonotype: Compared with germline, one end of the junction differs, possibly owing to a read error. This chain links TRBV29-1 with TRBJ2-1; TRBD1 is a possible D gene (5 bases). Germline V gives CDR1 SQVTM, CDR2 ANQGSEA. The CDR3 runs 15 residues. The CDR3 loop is CSVGPPSSSHNEEFF. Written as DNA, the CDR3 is TGCAGCGTGGGGCCTCCTTCCAGTTCCCATAATGAGGAGTTCTTC.

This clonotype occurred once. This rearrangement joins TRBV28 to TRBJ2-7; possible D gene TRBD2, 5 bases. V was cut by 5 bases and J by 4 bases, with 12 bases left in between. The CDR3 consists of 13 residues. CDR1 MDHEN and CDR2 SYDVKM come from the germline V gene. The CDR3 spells CASSRPGRYEQYF. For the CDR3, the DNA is TGTGCCAGCAGTAGACCGGGGAGATACGAGCAGTACTTC. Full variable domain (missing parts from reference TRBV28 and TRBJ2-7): DVKVTQSSRYLVKRTGEKVFLECVQDMDHENMFWYRQDPGLGLRLIYFSYDVKMKEKGDIPEGYSVSREKKERFSLILESASTNQTSMYLCASSRPGRYEQYFGPGTRLTVT.

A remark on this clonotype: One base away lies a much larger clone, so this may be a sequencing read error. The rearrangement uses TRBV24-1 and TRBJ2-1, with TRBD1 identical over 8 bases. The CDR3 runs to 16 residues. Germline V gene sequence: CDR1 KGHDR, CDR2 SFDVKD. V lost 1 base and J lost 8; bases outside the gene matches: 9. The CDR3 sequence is CATSDFHRTGSDEQFF. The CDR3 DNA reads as TGTGCCACCAGTGATTTTCATCGGACAGGGAGCGATGAGCAGTTCTTC.

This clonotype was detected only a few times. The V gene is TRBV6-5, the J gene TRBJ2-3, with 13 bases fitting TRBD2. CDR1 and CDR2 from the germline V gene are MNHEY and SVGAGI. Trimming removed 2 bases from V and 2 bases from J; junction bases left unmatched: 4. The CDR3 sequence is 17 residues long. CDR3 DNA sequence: TGTGCCAGCAGTTACACCGGGACTAGCGGGGCCACAGATACGCAGTATTTT. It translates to CASSYTGTSGATDTQYF.